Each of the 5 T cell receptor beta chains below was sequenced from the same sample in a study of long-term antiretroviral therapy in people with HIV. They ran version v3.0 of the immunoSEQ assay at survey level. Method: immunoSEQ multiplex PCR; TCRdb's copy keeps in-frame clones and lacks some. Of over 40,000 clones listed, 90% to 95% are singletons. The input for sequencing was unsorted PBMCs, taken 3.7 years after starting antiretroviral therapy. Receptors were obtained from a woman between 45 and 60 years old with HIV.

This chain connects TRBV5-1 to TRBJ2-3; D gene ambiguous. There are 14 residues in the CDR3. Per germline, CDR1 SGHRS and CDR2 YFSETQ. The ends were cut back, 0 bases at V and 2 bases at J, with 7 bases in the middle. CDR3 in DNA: TGCGCCAGCAGCTTGGAAGGATTCACAGATACGCAGTATTTT. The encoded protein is CASSLEGFTDTQYF.

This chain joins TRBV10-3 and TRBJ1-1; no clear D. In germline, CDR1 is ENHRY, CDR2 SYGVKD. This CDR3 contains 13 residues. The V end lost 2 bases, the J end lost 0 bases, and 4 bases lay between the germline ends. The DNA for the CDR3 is TGTGCCATCAGTGAGAGAGTGAACACTGAAGCTTTCTTT. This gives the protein CAISERVNTEAFF.

The CDR3 region has the DNA TGTGCCAGCAGTGACTCAGCAGGGGGCTTCTACGAGCAGTACTTC. Amino acid sequence: CASSDSAGGFYEQYF. The chain uses TRBV6-4 and TRBJ2-7; 8 bases line up with TRBD1. After removal of 0 bases from V and 3 bases from J, the junction contained 4 bases not matched to a gene. Looked up from germline, CDR1 is MRHNA and CDR2 is SNTAGT. The CDR3 length is 15 residues.

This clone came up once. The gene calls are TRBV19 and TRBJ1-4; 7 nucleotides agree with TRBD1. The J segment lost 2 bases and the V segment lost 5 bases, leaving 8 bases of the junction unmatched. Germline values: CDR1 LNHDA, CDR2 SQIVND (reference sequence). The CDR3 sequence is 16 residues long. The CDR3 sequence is CASSLRDSPTNEKLFF. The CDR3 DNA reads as TGTGCCAGTAGTCTCCGGGACAGCCCCACTAATGAAAAACTGTTTTTT.

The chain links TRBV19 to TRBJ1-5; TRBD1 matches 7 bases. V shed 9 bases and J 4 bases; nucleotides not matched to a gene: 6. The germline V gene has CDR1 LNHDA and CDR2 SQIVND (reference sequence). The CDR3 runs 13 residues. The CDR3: CASKDRRNQPQHF. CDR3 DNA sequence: TGTGCCAGCAAGGACAGGCGGAATCAGCCCCAGCATTTT. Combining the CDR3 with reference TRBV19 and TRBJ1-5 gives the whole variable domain DGGITQSPKYLFRKEGQNVTLSCEQNLNHDAMYWYRQDPGQGLRLIYYSQIVNDFQKGDIAEGYSVSREKKESFPLTVTSAQKNPTAFYLCASKDRRNQPQHFGDGTRLSIL.